This TCR beta chain was sequenced in a study of cytomegalovirus exposure and HLA in healthy donors. With 60 Vbeta and 13 Jbeta primers, the PCR was carried out. TCRdb keeps only in-frame clones here, not all; method: immunoSEQ multiplex PCR. The repertoire has hundreds of thousands of clones, around 76% of them found once; the top ten carry roughly 6%. Donors were ostensibly healthy at sampling, although undocumented immune exposures were probable. Per germline, CDR1 SQVTM and CDR2 ANQGSEA. The CDR3 has 13 residues. Germline trimming cut 6 bases from V and 9 bases from J; bases unmatched to any gene: 9.

The sequence came from a man aged 40-55 years in good health and CMV-seropositive. The chain joins TRBV29-1 to TRBJ2-1; TRBD2 matches at 9 bases. Sequenced sample: PBMCs. CDR3 residues: CSVLRTSVSEQFF. DNA for the CDR3: TGCAGCGTCCTCCGGACTAGCGTCAGTGAGCAGTTCTTC.